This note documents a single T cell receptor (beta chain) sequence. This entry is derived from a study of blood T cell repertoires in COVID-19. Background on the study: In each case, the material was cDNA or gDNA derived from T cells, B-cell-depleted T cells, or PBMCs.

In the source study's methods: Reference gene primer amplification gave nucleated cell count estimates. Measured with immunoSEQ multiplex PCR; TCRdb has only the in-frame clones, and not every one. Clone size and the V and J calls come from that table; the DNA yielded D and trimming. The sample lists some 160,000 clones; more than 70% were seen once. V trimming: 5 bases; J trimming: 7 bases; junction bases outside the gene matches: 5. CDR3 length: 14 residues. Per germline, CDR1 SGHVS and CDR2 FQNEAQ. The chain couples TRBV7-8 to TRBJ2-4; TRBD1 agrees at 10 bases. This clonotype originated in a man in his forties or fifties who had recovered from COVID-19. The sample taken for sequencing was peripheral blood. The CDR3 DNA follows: TGTGCCAGCAGCCCTCCGGGACAGGGGAACATTCAGTACTTC. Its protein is CASSPPGQGNIQYF.